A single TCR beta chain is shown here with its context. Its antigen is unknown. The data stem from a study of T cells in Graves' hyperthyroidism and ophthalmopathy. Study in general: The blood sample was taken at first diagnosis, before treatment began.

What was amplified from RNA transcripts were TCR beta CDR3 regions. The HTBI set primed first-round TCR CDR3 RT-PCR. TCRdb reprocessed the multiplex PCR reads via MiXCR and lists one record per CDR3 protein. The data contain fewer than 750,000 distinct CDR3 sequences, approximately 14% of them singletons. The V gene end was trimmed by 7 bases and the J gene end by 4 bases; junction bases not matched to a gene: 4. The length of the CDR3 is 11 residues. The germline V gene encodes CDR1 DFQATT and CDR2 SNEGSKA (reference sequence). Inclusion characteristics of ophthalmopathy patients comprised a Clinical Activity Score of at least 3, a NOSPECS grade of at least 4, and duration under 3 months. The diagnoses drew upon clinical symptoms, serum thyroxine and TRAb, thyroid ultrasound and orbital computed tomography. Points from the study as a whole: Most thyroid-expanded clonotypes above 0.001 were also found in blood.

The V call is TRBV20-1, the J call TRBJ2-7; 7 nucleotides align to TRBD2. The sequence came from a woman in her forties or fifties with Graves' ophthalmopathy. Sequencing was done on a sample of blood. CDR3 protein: CSGEGRYEQYF. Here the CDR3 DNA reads TGCAGTGGGGAGGGCCGGTACGAGCAGTACTTC.